The 25 T cell receptor beta chains given below trace back to one sample, sequenced in a study of blood T cell repertoires in COVID-19. The assay was immunoSEQ multiplex PCR, and TCRdb's table has in-frame clones only and misses some. The repertoire consists of around 230,000 clones, with approximately 75% occurring once and the leading ten covering about 9%. Material: PBMCs or T cells enriched from blood (not recorded which). Receptors were obtained from a middle-aged man who had recovered from COVID-19.

The rearrangement links TRBV5-1 to TRBJ2-1; TRBD2 is a possible D gene (6 bases). The CDR3 spans 15 residues. With 4 bases removed from V and 7 bases from J, the gap between germline ends came to 18 bases. The V gene's germline CDR1 is SGHRS and CDR2 YFSETQ. CDR3 DNA: TGCGCCAGCAGCGGCACCGGGACTCTCCAGAATGAGCAGTTCTTC. Translating it yields CASSGTGTLQNEQFF.

The chain couples TRBV3-1 (or the pseudogene TRBV3-2) to TRBJ1-6; a weak D match, TRBD1 (5 bases). Looked up from germline, CDR1 is LGHDT and CDR2 is YNNKEL (reference sequence). Between the trimmed V and J ends, which lost 3 bases and 10 bases, there was a span of 7 bases. The CDR3 is 12 amino acids. The CDR3 region is CASSHRESPLHF. As DNA, the CDR3 is TGTGCCAGCAGCCACAGGGAATCACCCCTCCACTTT.

The chain carries TRBV7-8 and TRBJ2-7, with a tentative D call TRBD2 (5 bases). Trimming pared 3 bases from V and 0 bases from J, leaving 12 bases between. The CDR3 extends over 15 amino acids. Germline loops: CDR1 SGHVS, CDR2 FQNEAQ. CDR3 bases: TGTGCCAGCAGCTTGAGCCCTAGCCCCTCCTACGAGCAGTACTTC. It is translated as CASSLSPSPSYEQYF.

The chain employs TRBV27 and TRBJ2-1; the D gene could be TRBD1 or TRBD2 (5 bases each). Per germline, CDR1 MNHEY and CDR2 SMNVEV (reference sequence). The CDR3 runs 15 residues. Between the trimmed V and J ends, which lost 10 bases and 7 bases, there was a span of 23 bases. CDR3 DNA sequence: TGTGCCACCAGGGTGAGGGCCATTAGAGAGAATGAGCAGTTCTTC. Amino acids: CATRVRAIRENEQFF.

The chain carries TRBV10-3 and TRBJ1-1, with D uncertain. V was trimmed by 6 bases and J by 1 base, leaving 12 bases between them. The CDR3 runs to 14 residues. Germline CDR1 is ENHRY and CDR2 is SYGVKD. The CDR3, as DNA: TGTGCCATCAGCGCCTATCAGGCGAACACTGAAGCTTTCTTT. Translation gives CAISAYQANTEAFF.

This sequence joins TRBV6-5 and TRBJ2-7, with TRBD2 identical over 8 bases. V lost 7 bases, J lost 0 bases, and 5 bases stayed unmatched. This CDR3 is 14 amino acids long. The germline CDR1 and CDR2 sequences are MNHEY and SVGAGI. The CDR3 protein is CASTLSGSSYEQYF. The CDR3 DNA is TGTGCCAGCACACTGAGCGGGAGCTCCTACGAGCAGTACTTC.

The V gene is TRBV4-2, the J gene TRBJ1-1, with a weak D call TRBD1 (6 bases). Germline lookup yields CDR1 LGHNA and CDR2 YNFKEQ. V lost 1 base and J lost 0, with 24 bases in between. The CDR3 is made up of 20 amino acids. CDR3 in amino acids: CASSQGPFGGRMYMNTEAFF. CDR3 nucleotides: TGTGCCAGCAGCCAAGGCCCTTTCGGGGGGCGCATGTACATGAACACTGAAGCTTTCTTT.

V is TRBV6-5 and J is TRBJ1-2; 7 nucleotides line up with TRBD1. With 7 bases clipped from V and 2 bases from J, the junction kept 10 bases outside the gene matches. Germline V CDR1 and CDR2: MNHEY, SVGAGI. The CDR3 is made up of 15 amino acids. The CDR3 spells CASTLTGSANYGYTF. Here the CDR3 DNA reads TGTGCCAGCACTTTGACAGGGTCGGCAAACTATGGCTACACCTTC.

As DNA, the CDR3 is TGTGCCAGCAGCTTAGGGTTAGAAGGCTACACCTTC. It specifies CASSLGLEGYTF. This chain joins TRBV7-9 and TRBJ1-2; the D is unclear. The germline V and J ends were trimmed by 1 base and 8 bases, with 8 bases remaining between them. CDR3 size: 12 residues. CDR1 SEHNR and CDR2 FQNEAQ come from the germline V gene (reference sequence).

This chain links TRBV5-1 with TRBJ1-2; D not certain. Trimming shortened V by 0 bases and J by 0 bases, and 6 bases separated the two germline ends. The CDR3 extends over 14 amino acids. In germline, CDR1 is SGHRS, CDR2 YFSETQ. Written as DNA, the CDR3 is TGCGCCAGCAGCTTGGGTCAGGCTAACTATGGCTACACCTTC. The encoded protein is CASSLGQANYGYTF.

The rearrangement joins TRBV2 to TRBJ1-6, with D uncertain. V lost 7 bases and J 7 bases, leaving 11 bases between the germline ends. Germline V gene data show CDR1 as SNHLY and CDR2 as FYNNEI. CDR3 size: 13 residues. The CDR3 DNA follows: TGTGCCAGCACCGGGGTTCCCAATTCACCCCTCCACTTT. Amino acid sequence: CASTGVPNSPLHF.

This chain joins TRBV2 and TRBJ1-5, with a weak D call TRBD1 (5 bases). V lost 2 bases and J lost 5, with 10 bases in between. Germline V lookup: CDR1 SNHLY, CDR2 FYNNEI. The CDR3 spans 14 residues. CDR3 loop: CASSEWGVDQPQHF. The CDR3 region has the DNA TGTGCCAGCAGTGAATGGGGGGTAGATCAGCCCCAGCATTTT.

A few counts support this clone. The rearrangement joins TRBV5-1 to TRBJ1-1; no clear D gene. Per germline, CDR1 SGHRS and CDR2 YFSETQ. There are 15 residues in the CDR3. The V and J ends lost 3 bases and 5 bases respectively, with 17 bases between them. The CDR3 region has the DNA TGCGCCAGCAGCTCCCAGTTGACACCTCCAACTGAAGCTTTCTTT. Its translation: CASSSQLTPPTEAFF.

The V and J genes are TRBV9 and TRBJ1-2; perhaps TRBD1 as D (6 bases). In germline, CDR1 is SGDLS, CDR2 YYNGEE. This CDR3 has 14 residues. Deletions cut 0 bases from V and 0 bases from J, with 6 bases between. The CDR3 sequence is CASSVGTANYGYTF. In DNA form, the CDR3 reads TGTGCCAGCAGCGTAGGGACAGCTAACTATGGCTACACCTTC.

This clone was observed a handful of times. This chain uses TRBV9 with TRBJ2-1, with TRBD2 identical over 10 bases. The V and J ends lost 3 bases and 10 bases, in that order; junction bases with no gene match: 7. Germline V gene lookup returns CDR1 SGDLS and CDR2 YYNGEE. The CDR3 contains 14 residues. DNA for the CDR3: TGTGCCAGCAGCGGCAGCGGGAGGGTTGGAGAGCAGTTCTTC. The encoded protein is CASSGSGRVGEQFF.

Of note for this clone: This specimen includes other DNA sequences encoding the same CDR3. The gene calls are TRBV19 and TRBJ1-1; D not certain. Deletions cut 3 bases from V and 0 bases from J, with 5 bases between. This CDR3 spans 13 amino acids. Germline V lookup: CDR1 LNHDA, CDR2 SQIVND (reference sequence). The CDR3 sequence is CASSISLNTEAFF. Written as DNA, the CDR3 is TGTGCCAGTAGTATCTCTTTGAACACTGAAGCTTTCTTT. Looking up the rest from reference TRBV19 and TRBJ1-1 gives the full variable domain: DGGITQSPKYLFRKEGQNVTLSCEQNLNHDAMYWYRQDPGQGLRLIYYSQIVNDFQKGDIAEGYSVSREKKESFPLTVTSAQKNPTAFYLCASSISLNTEAFFGQGTRLTVV.

This clone was detected a few times. Other DNA sequences within the sample encode an identical CDR3. The chain is built from TRBV2 and TRBJ1-3, with D possibly being TRBD1 (6 bases). Deletions cut 7 bases from V and 4 bases from J, with 8 bases between. Germline V gene lookup returns CDR1 SNHLY and CDR2 FYNNEI. This CDR3 region has 12 residues. The CDR3 DNA is TGTGCCAGCAAGGGGGACGGAAACACCATATATTTT. Translation: CASKGDGNTIYF.

The rearrangement uses TRBV7-2 and TRBJ1-1; 7 positions match TRBD1. The CDR3 is 15 residues long. Germline loops: CDR1 SGHTA, CDR2 FQGNSA. V dropped 4 bases and J dropped 1; count of bases not matched to a gene: 6. The DNA for the CDR3 is TGTGCCAGCAGCTCCTTCGGGACAGAGAACACTGAAGCTTTCTTT. Encoded protein: CASSSFGTENTEAFF.

This chain links TRBV10-2 with TRBJ2-7; TRBD2 matches at 8 bases. CDR1 and CDR2 (germline): WSHSY, SAAADI. This CDR3 region has 15 residues. Trimming removed 3 bases from V and 4 bases from J; junction bases left unmatched: 8. The CDR3 coding sequence is TGCGCCAGCAGTGAACCCTCTAGCGGGCGGTACGAGCAGTACTTC. Encoded protein: CASSEPSSGRYEQYF.

V usage is TRBV4-1 and J usage is TRBJ2-2; 7 bases match TRBD1. Germline V gene sequence: CDR1 MGHRA, CDR2 YSYEKL. Losses at the gene ends were 4 bases for V and 7 bases for J; bases not matched to a gene: 6. The CDR3 consists of 14 residues. The CDR3 sequence: CASSLNRGIGELFF. DNA for the CDR3: TGCGCCAGCAGCCTAAACAGGGGTATCGGGGAGCTGTTTTTT.

The table lists this clone with a count of one. V and J are TRBV7-2 and TRBJ2-3, with 13 bases lining up with TRBD2. V gave up 8 bases and J gave up 0 bases; unmatched junction bases: 11. The CDR3 extends over 18 amino acids. The germline V gene has CDR1 SGHTA and CDR2 FQGNSA. In DNA form, the CDR3 reads TGTGCCAGCCGCGGACTAGCGGGAGTGTCTGGCAGCACAGATACGCAGTATTTT. Protein sequence: CASRGLAGVSGSTDTQYF.

The V gene is TRBV7-3, the J gene TRBJ2-7; 7 nucleotides match TRBD1. The CDR3 length is 16 residues. Germline values: CDR1 SGHTA, CDR2 FQGTGA. J lost 2 bases, V lost 2 bases, and 9 bases had no gene match. CDR3 loop: CASSLQGAGGPYEQYF. The CDR3 bases are TGTGCCAGCAGCTTACAAGGGGCAGGGGGTCCCTACGAGCAGTACTTC.

This clone has only a few counts. V usage is TRBV29-1 and J usage is TRBJ1-2, with 10 bases identical to TRBD1. CDR1 is SQVTM and CDR2 is ANQGSEA in the germline V gene. CDR3 size: 14 residues. Trimming took 4 bases from V and 7 from J; bases not matched to a gene: 9. The CDR3 here is CSVATDRGSGGYTF. DNA of the CDR3: TGCAGCGTTGCAACGGACAGGGGGTCGGGTGGCTACACCTTC.

The chain uses TRBV2 and TRBJ1-5; D possibly corresponds to TRBD1 (5 bases). The CDR3 contains 14 residues. Trimming removed 8 bases at V and 2 bases at J, with 13 bases between. Germline CDR1 reads SNHLY; CDR2 reads FYNNEI. CDR3 DNA: TGTGCCAGCGTGGGGGGTCCAGGCAATCAGCCCCAGCATTTT. Its protein is CASVGGPGNQPQHF.

The V and J genes are TRBV19 and TRBJ2-2, with TRBD2 matching over 7 bases. CDR1 LNHDA and CDR2 SQIVND come from the germline V gene (reference sequence). The CDR3 length is 15 residues. After removal of 5 bases from V and 4 bases from J, the junction contained 7 bases not matched to a gene. This chain's CDR3 is CASSLRGESTGELFF. CDR3 DNA: TGTGCCAGTAGTCTTCGGGGGGAGAGCACCGGGGAGCTGTTTTTT.